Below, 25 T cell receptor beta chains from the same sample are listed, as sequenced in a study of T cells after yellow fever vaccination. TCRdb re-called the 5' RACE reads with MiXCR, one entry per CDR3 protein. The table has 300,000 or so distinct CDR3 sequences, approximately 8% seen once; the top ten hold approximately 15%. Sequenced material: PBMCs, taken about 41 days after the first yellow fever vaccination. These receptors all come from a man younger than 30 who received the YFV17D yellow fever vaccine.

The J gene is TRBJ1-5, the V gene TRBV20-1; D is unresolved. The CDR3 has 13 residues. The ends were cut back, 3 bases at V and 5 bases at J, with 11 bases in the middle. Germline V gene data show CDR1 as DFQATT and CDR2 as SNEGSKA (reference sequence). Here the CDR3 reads CSASVRPDQPQHF. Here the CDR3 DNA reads TGCAGTGCTAGTGTCCGGCCTGATCAGCCCCAGCATTTT.

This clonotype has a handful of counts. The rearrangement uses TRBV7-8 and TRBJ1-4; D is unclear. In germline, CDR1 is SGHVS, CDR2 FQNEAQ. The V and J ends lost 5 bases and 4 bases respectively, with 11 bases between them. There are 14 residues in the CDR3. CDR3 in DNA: TGTGCCAGCAGCATACGGGAAGTTAATGAAAAACTGTTTTTT. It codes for CASSIREVNEKLFF.

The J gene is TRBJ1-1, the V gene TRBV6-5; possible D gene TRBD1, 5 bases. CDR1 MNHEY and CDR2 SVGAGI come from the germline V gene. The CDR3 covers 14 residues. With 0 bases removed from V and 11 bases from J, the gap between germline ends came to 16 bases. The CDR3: CASSYSKRHWGAFF. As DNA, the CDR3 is TGTGCCAGCAGTTACTCTAAAAGGCACTGGGGGGCTTTCTTT.

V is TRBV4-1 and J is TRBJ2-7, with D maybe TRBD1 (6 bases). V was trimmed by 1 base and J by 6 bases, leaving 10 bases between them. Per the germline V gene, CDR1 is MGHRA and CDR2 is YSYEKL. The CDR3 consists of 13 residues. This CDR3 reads CASSQVGGGEQYF. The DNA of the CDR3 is TGCGCCAGCAGCCAAGTTGGGGGCGGCGAGCAGTACTTC.

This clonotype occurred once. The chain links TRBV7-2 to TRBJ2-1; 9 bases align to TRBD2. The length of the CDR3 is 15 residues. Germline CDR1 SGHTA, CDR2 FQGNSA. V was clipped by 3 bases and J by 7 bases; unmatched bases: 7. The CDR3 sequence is CASSFGGGALNEQFF. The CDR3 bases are TGTGCCAGCAGCTTCGGCGGGGGGGCCTTAAATGAGCAGTTCTTC. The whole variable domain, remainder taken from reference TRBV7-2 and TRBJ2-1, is GAGVSQSPSNKVTEKGKDVELRCDPISGHTALYWYRQSLGQGLEFLIYFQGNSAPDKSGLPSDRFSAERTGGSVSTLTIQRTQQEDSAVYLCASSFGGGALNEQFFGPGTRLTVL.

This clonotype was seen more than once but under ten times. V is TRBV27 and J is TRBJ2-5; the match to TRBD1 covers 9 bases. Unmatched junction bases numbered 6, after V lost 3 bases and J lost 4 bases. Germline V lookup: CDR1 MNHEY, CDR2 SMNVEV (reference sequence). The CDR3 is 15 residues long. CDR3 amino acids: CASSLPGQGIETQYF. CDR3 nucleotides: TGTGCCAGCAGTTTGCCTGGACAGGGGATAGAGACCCAGTACTTC.

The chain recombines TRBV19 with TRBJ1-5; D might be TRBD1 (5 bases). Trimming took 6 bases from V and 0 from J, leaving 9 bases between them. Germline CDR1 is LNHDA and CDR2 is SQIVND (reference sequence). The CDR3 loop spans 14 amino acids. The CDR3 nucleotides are TGTGCCAGTAGGGGACCAAATAGCAATCAGCCCCAGCATTTT. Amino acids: CASRGPNSNQPQHF.

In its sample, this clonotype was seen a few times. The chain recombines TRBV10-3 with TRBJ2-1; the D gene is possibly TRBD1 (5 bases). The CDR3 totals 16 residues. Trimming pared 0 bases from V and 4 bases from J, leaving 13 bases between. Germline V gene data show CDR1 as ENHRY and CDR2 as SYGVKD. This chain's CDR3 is CAISESEQEIYNEQFF. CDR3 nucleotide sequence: TGTGCCATCAGTGAGTCAGAACAGGAGATTTACAATGAGCAGTTCTTC.

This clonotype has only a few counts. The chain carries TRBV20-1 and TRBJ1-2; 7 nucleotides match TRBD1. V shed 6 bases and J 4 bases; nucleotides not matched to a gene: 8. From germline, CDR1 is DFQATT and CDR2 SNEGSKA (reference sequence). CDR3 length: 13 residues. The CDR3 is CSANPGTAYGYTF. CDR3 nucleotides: TGCAGTGCAAACCCTGGGACAGCCTATGGCTACACCTTC.

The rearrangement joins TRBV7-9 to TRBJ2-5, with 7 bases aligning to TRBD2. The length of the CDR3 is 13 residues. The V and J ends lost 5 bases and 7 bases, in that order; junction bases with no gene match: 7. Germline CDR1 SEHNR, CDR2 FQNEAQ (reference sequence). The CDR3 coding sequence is TGTGCCAGCAGCCCCGGGGGGATAAGGACCCAGTACTTC. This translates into CASSPGGIRTQYF. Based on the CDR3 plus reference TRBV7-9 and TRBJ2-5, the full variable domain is DTGVSQNPRHKITKRGQNVTFRCDPISEHNRLYWYRQTLGQGPEFLTYFQNEAQLEKSRLLSDRFSAERPKGSFSTLEIQRTEQGDSAMYLCASSPGGIRTQYFGPGTRLLVL.

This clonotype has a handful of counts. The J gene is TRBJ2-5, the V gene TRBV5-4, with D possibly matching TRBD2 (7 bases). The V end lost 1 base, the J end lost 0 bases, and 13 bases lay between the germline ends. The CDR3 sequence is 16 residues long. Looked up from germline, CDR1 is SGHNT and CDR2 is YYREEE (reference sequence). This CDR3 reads CASSLRGGPYQETQYF. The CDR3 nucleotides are TGTGCCAGCAGCTTGAGGGGGGGCCCGTACCAAGAGACCCAGTACTTC. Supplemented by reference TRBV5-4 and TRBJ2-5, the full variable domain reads ETGVTQSPTHLIKTRGQQVTLRCSSQSGHNTVSWYQQALGQGPQFIFQYYREEENGRGNFPPRFSGLQFPNYSSELNVNALELDDSALYLCASSLRGGPYQETQYFGPGTRLLVL.

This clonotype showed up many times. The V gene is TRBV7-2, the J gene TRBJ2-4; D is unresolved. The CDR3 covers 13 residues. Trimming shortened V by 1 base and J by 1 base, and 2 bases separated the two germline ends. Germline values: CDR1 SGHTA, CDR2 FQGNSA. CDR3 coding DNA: TGTGCCAGCAGCTTAGACGCCAAAAACATTCAGTACTTC. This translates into CASSLDAKNIQYF.

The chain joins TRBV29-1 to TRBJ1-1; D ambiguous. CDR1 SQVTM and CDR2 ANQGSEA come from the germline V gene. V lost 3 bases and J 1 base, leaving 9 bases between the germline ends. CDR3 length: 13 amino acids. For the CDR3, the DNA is TGCAGCGTTGAGCTCGTCTCGAACACTGAAGCTTTCTTT. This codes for CSVELVSNTEAFF.

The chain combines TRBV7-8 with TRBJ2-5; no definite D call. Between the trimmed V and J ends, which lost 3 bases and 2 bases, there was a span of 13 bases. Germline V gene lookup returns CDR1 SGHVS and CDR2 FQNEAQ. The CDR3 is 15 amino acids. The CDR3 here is CASSFRAGPQETQYF. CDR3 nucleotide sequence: TGTGCCAGCAGCTTTCGGGCAGGACCGCAAGAGACCCAGTACTTC.

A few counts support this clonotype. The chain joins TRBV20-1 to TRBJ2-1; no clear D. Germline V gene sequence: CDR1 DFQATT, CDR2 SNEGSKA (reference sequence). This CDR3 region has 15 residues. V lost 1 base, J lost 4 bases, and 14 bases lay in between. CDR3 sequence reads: CSARVGPDGYNEQFF. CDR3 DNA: TGCAGTGCTAGAGTGGGCCCCGATGGGTACAATGAGCAGTTCTTC.

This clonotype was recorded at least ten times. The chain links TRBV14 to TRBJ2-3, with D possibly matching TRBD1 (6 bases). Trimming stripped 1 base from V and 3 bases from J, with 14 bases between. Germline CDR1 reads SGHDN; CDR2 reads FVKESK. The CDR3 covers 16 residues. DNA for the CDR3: TGTGCCAGCAGCCAAGCAGGGACATTTCTAACAGATACGCAGTATTTT. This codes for CASSQAGTFLTDTQYF.

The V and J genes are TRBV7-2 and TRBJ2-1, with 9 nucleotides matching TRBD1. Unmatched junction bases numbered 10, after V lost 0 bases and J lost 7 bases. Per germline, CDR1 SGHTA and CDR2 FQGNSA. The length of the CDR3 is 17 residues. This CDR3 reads CASSLAPGQGVLNEQFF. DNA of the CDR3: TGTGCCAGCAGCTTAGCACCGGGACAGGGCGTTCTGAATGAGCAGTTCTTC. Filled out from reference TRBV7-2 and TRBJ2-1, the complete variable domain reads GAGVSQSPSNKVTEKGKDVELRCDPISGHTALYWYRQSLGQGLEFLIYFQGNSAPDKSGLPSDRFSAERTGGSVSTLTIQRTQQEDSAVYLCASSLAPGQGVLNEQFFGPGTRLTVL.

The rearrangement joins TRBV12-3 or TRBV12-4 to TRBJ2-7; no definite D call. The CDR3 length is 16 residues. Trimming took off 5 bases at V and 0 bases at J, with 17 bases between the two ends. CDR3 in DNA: TGTGCCAGCAGTCCCACCAGGTCGGTGAGCTCCTACGAGCAGTACTTC. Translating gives CASSPTRSVSSYEQYF.

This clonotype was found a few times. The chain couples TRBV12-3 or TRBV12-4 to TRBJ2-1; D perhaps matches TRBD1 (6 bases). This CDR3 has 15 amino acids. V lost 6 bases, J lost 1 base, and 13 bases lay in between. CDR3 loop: CASSETGTSYNEQFF. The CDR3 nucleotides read TGTGCCAGCAGCGAGACCGGGACATCCTACAATGAGCAGTTCTTC.

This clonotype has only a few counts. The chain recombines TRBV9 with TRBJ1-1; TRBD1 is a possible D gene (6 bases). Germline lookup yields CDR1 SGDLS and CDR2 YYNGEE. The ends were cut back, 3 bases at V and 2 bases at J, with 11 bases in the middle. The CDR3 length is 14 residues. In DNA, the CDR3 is TGTGCCAGCAGCGCGGGGGGCGGAAACACTGAAGCTTTCTTT. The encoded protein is CASSAGGGNTEAFF. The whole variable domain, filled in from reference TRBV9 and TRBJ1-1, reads DSGVTQTPKHLITATGQRVTLRCSPRSGDLSVYWYQQSLDQGLQFLIQYYNGEERAKGNILERFSAQQFPDLHSELNLSSLELGDSALYFCASSAGGGNTEAFFGQGTRLTVV.

The CDR3: CSAADRELNTGELFF. CDR3 nucleotide sequence: TGCAGTGCGGCCGACAGGGAATTGAACACCGGGGAGCTGTTTTTT. This chain connects TRBV20-1 to TRBJ2-2, with 7 bases identical to TRBD1. This CDR3 has 15 residues. J gave up 1 base and V 6 bases, and 8 bases lay outside the gene matches. Germline V CDR1 and CDR2: DFQATT, SNEGSKA (reference sequence).

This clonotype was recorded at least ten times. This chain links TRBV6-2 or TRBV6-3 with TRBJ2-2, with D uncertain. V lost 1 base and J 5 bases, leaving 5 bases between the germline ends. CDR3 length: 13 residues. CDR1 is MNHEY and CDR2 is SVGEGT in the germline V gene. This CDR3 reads CASSYYSTGELFF. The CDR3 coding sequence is TGTGCCAGCAGTTACTATTCAACCGGGGAGCTGTTTTTT.

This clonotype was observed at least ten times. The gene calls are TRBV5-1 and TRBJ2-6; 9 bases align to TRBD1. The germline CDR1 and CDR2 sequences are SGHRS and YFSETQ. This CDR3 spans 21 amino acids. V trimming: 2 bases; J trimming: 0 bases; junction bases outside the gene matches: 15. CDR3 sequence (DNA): TGCGCCAGCAGCTTTCCGGGACAGGGTAACCCCTCCCTCTCTGGGGCCAACGTCCTGACTTTC. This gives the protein CASSFPGQGNPSLSGANVLTF.

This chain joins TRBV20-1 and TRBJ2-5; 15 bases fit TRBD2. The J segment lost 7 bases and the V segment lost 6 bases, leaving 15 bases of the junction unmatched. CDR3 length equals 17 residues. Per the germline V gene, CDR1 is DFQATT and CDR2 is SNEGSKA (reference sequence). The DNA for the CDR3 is TGCAGTGCCCAGTGGGGGACTAGCGGGGGGACGGCAGGGACCCAGTACTTC. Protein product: CSAQWGTSGGTAGTQYF.

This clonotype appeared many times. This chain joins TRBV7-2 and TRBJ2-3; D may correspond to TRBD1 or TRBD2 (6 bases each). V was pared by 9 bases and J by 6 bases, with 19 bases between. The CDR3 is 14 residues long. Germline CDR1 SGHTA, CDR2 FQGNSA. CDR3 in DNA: TGTGCCAGTAGCCGGAGGGGGGCCCCGGATACGCAGTATTTT. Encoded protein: CASSRRGAPDTQYF. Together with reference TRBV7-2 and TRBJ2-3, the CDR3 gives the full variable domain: GAGVSQSPSNKVTEKGKDVELRCDPISGHTALYWYRQSLGQGLEFLIYFQGNSAPDKSGLPSDRFSAERTGGSVSTLTIQRTQQEDSAVYLCASSRRGAPDTQYFGPGTRLTVL.